This T cell receptor beta chain originates from a study of blood T cell repertoires in COVID-19 (dated by TCRdb to 2018 to 2021). For context, the study as a whole: Collaborator samples came from the United States, Italy and Spain and covered acute and convalescent phases of COVID-19. The material from the prospective study consisted of cDNA or gDNA derived from T cells, B-cell-depleted T cells, or PBMCs. Subjects who had been exposed to COVID-19, were actively infected with it, or had recovered from it provided the deeply sampled blood TCRbeta repertoires that made up the dataset. The repertoires were released in a freely available public database meant as a resource for research on the immune response to SARS-CoV-2. Samples came from the ongoing ImmuneRACE study (first 160 participants) plus 1,254 subjects from 6 global collaborators. Sample metadata almost always included a de-identified subject ID, COVID-19 status, age in years and sex. Where HLA class I and class II types were available, the types were taken from metadata supplied by the sample provider, not from assay-based typing. Points the paper makes about the study in general: How much clinical and demographic metadata was included differed by source and by participant, and the metadata was provided uncurated.

TCRbeta CDR3 regions were amplified from genomic DNA using the immunoSEQ Assay, a bias-controlled multiplex PCR. As for how the authors treated the data: Nucleated cell counts per sample were estimated from amplification of reference gene primers within the assay. To quantify the absolute abundance of each unique TCRbeta CDR3 rearrangement, sequence reads were collapsed and filtered. Productive Simpson clonality was computed per sample as the square root of Simpson's diversity index over productive rearrangements. TCRdb stores this immuneACCESS table with in-frame sequences only. Part of the clones is absent; in the studies checked, under half of the shortfall reflects unresolved V genes, and no reason is known for the rest. Clone size and V and J calls were adopted from that table, with D and trimming inferred from the DNA. The sample table holds 120,000 to 150,000 clones, of which roughly 88% were seen once. The top ten constitute about 7.8% of the sample.

From the cysteine through the phenylalanine, the CDR3 covers 14 amino acids. The kept DNA is CDR3 alone, 42 bases in frame from the first base. After removal of 7 bases from V and 5 bases from J, the junction retains 8 bases not matched to a gene. Taken from the germline V gene, the CDR1 and CDR2 loops are MNHEY and SVGAGI. Collaborating institutions collected whole blood in K2EDTA tubes following their own protocols. For TCRbeta analysis, collaborator samples were shipped as frozen whole blood, as isolated PBMCs, or as DNA extracted from either sample type. Turning to this clone: Its antigen is unknown. Per-nucleotide qualities are absent, and no much larger clonotype sits a single base away.

Source material: peripheral blood. This sequence uses TRBV6-5 and TRBJ2-3, with 8 bases aligning to TRBD1. The receptor comes from a woman aged 45-65 years in a cohort sampled during active or convalescent COVID-19. The DNA reads TGTGCCAGCACGACCCAGGGGGCACGAGATACGCAGTATTTT. The translation is CASTTQGARDTQYF.